This T cell receptor beta chain comes out of a study of cytomegalovirus exposure and HLA in healthy donors. The study, taken as a whole, reports: The authors confirmed in vitro that a few CMV-associated chains were specific for CMV antigens.

Note on this clone: What it recognizes is unknown.

A multiplex PCR was run with 60 Vbeta primers and 13 Jbeta primers. Only in-frame clones appear in the TCRdb table, and some are missing; sequencing was by immunoSEQ multiplex PCR. Seen here are roughly 140,000 clones, about 75% observed once, and the top ten hold roughly 0.7%. Deletions cut 4 bases from V and 7 bases from J, with 18 bases between. Germline-derived CDR1 and CDR2 are SGHDT and YYEEEE. The length of the CDR3 is 15 residues. The sample was PBMCs. The chain recombines TRBV5-6 with TRBJ2-1; perhaps TRBD2 as D (6 bases). The sequence was obtained from a male donor in good health and CMV-seronegative. The CDR3 loop is CASSSLREKRNEQFF. The CDR3 region has the DNA TGTGCCAGCAGCAGTCTTCGGGAGAAGAGGAATGAGCAGTTCTTC.